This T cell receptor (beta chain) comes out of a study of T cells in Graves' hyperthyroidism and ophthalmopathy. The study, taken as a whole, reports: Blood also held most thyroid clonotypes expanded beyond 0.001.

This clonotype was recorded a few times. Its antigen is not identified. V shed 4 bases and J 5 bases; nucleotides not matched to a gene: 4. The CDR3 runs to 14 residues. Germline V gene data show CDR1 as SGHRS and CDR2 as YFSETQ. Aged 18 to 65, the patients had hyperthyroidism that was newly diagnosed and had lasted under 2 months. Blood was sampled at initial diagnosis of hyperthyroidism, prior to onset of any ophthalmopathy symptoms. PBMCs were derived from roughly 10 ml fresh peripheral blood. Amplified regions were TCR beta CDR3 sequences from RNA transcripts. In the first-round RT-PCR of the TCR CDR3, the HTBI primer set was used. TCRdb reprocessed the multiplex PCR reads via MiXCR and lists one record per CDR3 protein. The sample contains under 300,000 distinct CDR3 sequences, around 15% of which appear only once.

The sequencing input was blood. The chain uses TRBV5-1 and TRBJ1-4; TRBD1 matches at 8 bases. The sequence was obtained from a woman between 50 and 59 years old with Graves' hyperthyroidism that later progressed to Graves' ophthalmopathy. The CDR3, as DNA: TGCGCCAGCAGCCACCGGACAGGGAATGAAAAACTGTTTTTT. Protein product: CASSHRTGNEKLFF. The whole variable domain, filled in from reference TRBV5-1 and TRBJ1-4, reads KAGVTQTPRYLIKTRGQQVTLSCSPISGHRSVSWYQQTPGQGLQFLFEYFSETQRNKGNFPGRFSGRQFSNSRSEMNVSTLELGDSALYLCASSHRTGNEKLFFGSGTQLSVL.